Reported below is one T cell receptor beta chain. Its matching antigen is unknown. To make TCR beta libraries, researchers used iRepertoire HTBI primers and Arm-PCR of CDR3 regions. TCRdb reprocessed the multiplex PCR reads via MiXCR and lists one record per CDR3 protein. The repertoire holds about 470,000 distinct CDR3 sequences, about a fifth seen once, with about 7% in the top ten. CDR3 length equals 17 residues. With 6 bases clipped from V and 1 base from J, the junction kept 9 bases outside the gene matches. The time point denotes: persistent/refractory GD, antithyroid drugs over 5 years with positive TRAb. With RNA extracted from PBMCs as input, the TCR library was made. This record comes from a study of regulatory T cells in long-lasting Graves disease. Study-wide points: The study found lower TCR diversity in persistent Graves' patients than in newly diagnosed ones. Accuracy was possibly reduced by small sample size.

The rearrangement joins TRBV12-3 or TRBV12-4 to TRBJ2-6; 7 bases match TRBD1. The source material was peripheral blood mononuclear cells (PBMCs), sampled when the disease was refractory, from a patient treated with antithyroid drugs. This TCR was sampled from a female donor with Graves disease. The DNA for the CDR3 is TGTGCCAGCAGGTTCGAGACAGGGACATCTGGGGCCAACGTCCTGACTTTC. Amino acid sequence: CASRFETGTSGANVLTF.